This TCR beta chain was captured in a study of T cell responses to AZD1222 COVID-19 vaccine. Study information: It was second doses at about 4 or about 12 weeks that were pooled.

Study-level points and caveats: The study sampled repertoires only after the peak T cell response. Mostly white British, mostly female donors; authors suggested clonal diversity may be underestimated.

Some clones are missing from TCRdb's copy, which holds only in-frame ones; the method was immunoSEQ multiplex PCR. The sample contains roughly 190,000 clones, 80% to 95% of which appear only once. Notes on this clone: No antigen is known for it.

This clonotype was sampled from an adult in good health. The sequenced sample was peripheral blood, obtained on day 0 of AZD1222 vaccination.

The CDR3 reads CASSTNPAGTGPYEQYF. CDR3 DNA sequence: TGTGCCAGCAGCACAAATCCCGCAGGAACGGGTCCCTACGAGCAGTACTTC. The rearrangement uses TRBV9 and TRBJ2-7; no definite D call. The CDR3 spans 17 residues. Germline V gene lookup returns CDR1 SGDLS and CDR2 YYNGEE. Deletions cut 4 bases from V and 2 bases from J, with 22 bases between.